A single sample gave rise to the 22 T cell receptor beta chains below, sequenced in a study of cytomegalovirus exposure and HLA in healthy donors. Amplification used 60 Vbeta primers and 13 Jbeta primers. Sequencing used immunoSEQ multiplex PCR; TCRdb keeps in-frame clones, though not all of them. The sample data list more than 100,000 clones. The sequenced sample was PBMCs. These receptors all come from a woman between 40 and 55 years old in good health and CMV-seronegative.

V and J are TRBV28 and TRBJ1-4, with D perhaps TRBD1 (5 bases). Per the germline V gene, CDR1 is MDHEN and CDR2 is SYDVKM. CDR3 length equals 15 residues. Trimming left V 5 bases short and J 7 bases short, with 17 bases between. The CDR3 sequence is CASSGSRVIGEKLFF. The CDR3 bases are TGTGCCAGCAGTGGATCCAGGGTTATTGGTGAAAAACTGTTTTTT.

The rearrangement uses TRBV10-3 and TRBJ1-1, with D perhaps matching TRBD1 (6 bases). Germline V gives CDR1 ENHRY, CDR2 SYGVKD. The V end lost 2 bases, the J end lost 2 bases, and 12 bases lay between the germline ends. The CDR3 runs to 15 residues. CDR3 DNA sequence: TGTGCCATCAGTGAGGGCCGGACAGCCAACACTGAAGCTTTCTTT. As protein: CAISEGRTANTEAFF.

The rearrangement links TRBV5-4 to TRBJ1-6, with D perhaps TRBD1 (6 bases). This CDR3 is 15 amino acids long. The V end was cut by 3 bases, the J end by 5 bases, with 12 bases between. CDR1 and CDR2 from the germline V gene are SGHNT and YYREEE (reference sequence). The CDR3 is CASSSTGNNNSPLHF. CDR3 coding DNA: TGTGCCAGCAGCTCTACAGGGAACAATAATTCACCCCTCCACTTT.

The gene calls are TRBV10-3 and TRBJ1-3; D is undetermined. V was trimmed by 10 bases and J by 5 bases, leaving 9 bases between them. The CDR3 extends over 11 amino acids. CDR1 is ENHRY, CDR2 SYGVKD, per germline. The CDR3 DNA is TGTGCCACCCTAGAGAGAAACACCATATATTTT. Protein sequence: CATLERNTIYF.

The rearrangement links TRBV6-1 to TRBJ1-2; TRBD1 agrees at 8 bases. Germline assignment: CDR1 MNHNS and CDR2 SASEGT. V shed 6 bases, J shed 1 base, and the junction held 4 bases outside the gene matches. This CDR3 has 14 amino acids. As DNA, the CDR3 is TGTGCCAGCAGACCAGGACAGGGTAACTATGGCTACACCTTC. Residues: CASRPGQGNYGYTF.

The chain links TRBV9 to TRBJ1-6; possibly TRBD1 for D (6 bases). In germline, CDR1 is SGDLS, CDR2 YYNGEE. The V gene lost 2 bases and the J gene lost 7 bases, with 13 bases spanning the gap. The CDR3 runs to 15 residues. CDR3 sequence (DNA): TGTGCCAGCAGCGTCTTGGACAGCACCAATTCACCCCTCCACTTT. It encodes CASSVLDSTNSPLHF.

The V call is TRBV6-6, the J call TRBJ2-7; 8 nucleotides agree with TRBD1. V was pared by 4 bases and J by 3 bases, with 5 bases of the junction left unmatched. This CDR3 contains 14 residues. Germline CDR1 reads MNHNY; CDR2 reads SVGAGI (reference sequence). This CDR3 reads CASSSGTGYYEQYF. The CDR3 region has the DNA TGTGCCAGCAGTTCCGGGACAGGATACTACGAGCAGTACTTC.

V and J are TRBV2 and TRBJ1-1; 7 bases are a match to TRBD1. With 7 bases clipped from V and 5 bases from J, the junction kept 10 bases outside the gene matches. The CDR3 sequence is 14 residues long. Germline V lookup: CDR1 SNHLY, CDR2 FYNNEI. CDR3 sequence: CASILQGTRTEAFF. The CDR3 DNA reads as TGTGCCAGCATACTACAGGGGACGAGAACTGAAGCTTTCTTT.

The rearrangement uses TRBV5-4 and TRBJ1-2; TRBD1 is a possible D gene (6 bases). CDR1 is SGHNT, CDR2 YYREEE, per germline (reference sequence). Trimming took 4 bases from V and 8 from J, leaving 21 bases between them. The CDR3 totals 15 residues. The CDR3 protein is CASSEGVAGNEGYTF. CDR3 bases: TGTGCCAGCAGCGAGGGGGTTGCAGGGAACGAGGGCTACACCTTC.

This sequence joins TRBV5-4 and TRBJ1-3; D unresolved. Germline V CDR1 and CDR2: SGHNT, YYREEE (reference sequence). V dropped 0 bases and J dropped 2 bases, with 9 bases sitting between them. The CDR3 sequence is 15 residues long. The CDR3 is CASSLGDNPGNTIYF. The DNA for the CDR3 is TGTGCCAGCAGCTTGGGTGACAACCCTGGAAACACCATATATTTT.

V gene TRBV5-4 combines with J gene TRBJ2-5, with D possibly being TRBD1 (7 bases). CDR3 length: 15 amino acids. Germline V gene sequence: CDR1 SGHNT, CDR2 YYREEE (reference sequence). V gave up 4 bases and J gave up 4 bases, with 17 bases separating them. The CDR3 DNA sequence: TGTGCCAGCAGCAGCCCTCAGGGGGGCTCAGAGACCCAGTACTTC. Encoded protein: CASSSPQGGSETQYF.

The V gene is TRBV7-9, the J gene TRBJ1-2; 9 bases agree with TRBD1. CDR1 and CDR2 from the germline V gene are SEHNR and FQNEAQ (reference sequence). The CDR3 extends over 16 amino acids. The V and J ends lost 5 bases and 8 bases, in that order; junction bases with no gene match: 15. The CDR3 here is CASSQNLAGTGYGYTF. CDR3 nucleotides: TGTGCCAGCAGCCAGAACCTGGCCGGGACAGGGTACGGCTACACCTTC.

The chain joins TRBV15 to TRBJ1-2; tentative D call: TRBD1 (6 bases). CDR1 is LNHNV and CDR2 is YYDKDF in the germline V gene (reference sequence). This CDR3 is 14 amino acids long. V shed 0 bases and J shed 2 bases, with 7 bases lying between them. Here the CDR3 DNA reads TGTGCCACCAGCAGAGACAGGGGAAACTATGGCTACACCTTC. It encodes CATSRDRGNYGYTF.

The CDR3 coding sequence is TGTGCCAGCTCACCATCAAACAGGTTAGGGGACACTGAAGCTTTCTTT. Its protein is CASSPSNRLGDTEAFF. V gene TRBV18 combines with J gene TRBJ1-1; tentative D call: TRBD1 (5 bases). This CDR3 is 16 amino acids long. V was clipped by 2 bases and J by 3 bases, with 16 bases between them. Germline CDR1 and CDR2: KGHSH and LQKENI. Full variable domain (rest looked up from reference TRBV18 and TRBJ1-1): NAGVMQNPRHLVRRRGQEARLRCSPMKGHSHVYWYRQLPEEGLKFMVYLQKENIIDESGMPKERFSAEFPKEGPSILRIQQVVRGDSAAYFCASSPSNRLGDTEAFFGQGTRLTVV.

CDR3 sequence: CATSRRILYNTDTQYF. The CDR3 coding sequence is TGTGCCACCTCTAGACGGATCCTATATAACACAGATACGCAGTATTTT. The rearrangement joins TRBV27 to TRBJ2-3; no clear D. This CDR3 is built from 16 residues. Trimming took 10 bases from V and 2 from J, leaving 22 bases between them. Germline V gives CDR1 MNHEY, CDR2 SMNVEV (reference sequence).

This chain links TRBV6-5 with TRBJ1-5, with 7 positions matching TRBD1. The V segment lost 5 bases and the J segment 5 bases; nucleotides outside the gene matches: 6. Germline CDR1 and CDR2: MNHEY and SVGAGI. The CDR3 is 14 amino acids. This chain's CDR3 is CASSLGQEYQPQHF. CDR3 sequence (DNA): TGTGCCAGCAGTCTAGGACAGGAGTATCAGCCCCAGCATTTT.

The chain employs TRBV5-6 and TRBJ1-5; the D is unclear. The CDR3 is made up of 11 amino acids. Germline CDR1 SGHDT, CDR2 YYEEEE. The V and J ends lost 0 bases and 14 bases respectively, with 9 bases between them. The CDR3 DNA follows: TGTGCCAGCAGCTTGGGCCCAGAGGAGCATTTT. It encodes CASSLGPEEHF.

The chain joins TRBV7-2 to TRBJ1-4; TRBD1 agrees at 8 bases. From germline, CDR1 is SGHTA and CDR2 FQGNSA. The CDR3 runs 15 residues. The J segment lost 0 bases and the V segment lost 5 bases, leaving 2 bases of the junction unmatched. CDR3 sequence: CASSPDRATNEKLFF. CDR3 sequence (DNA): TGTGCCAGCAGCCCGGACAGGGCAACTAATGAAAAACTGTTTTTT.

This chain links TRBV5-4 with TRBJ2-5, with D possibly TRBD2 on 6 matching bases. Germline CDR1 SGHNT, CDR2 YYREEE (reference sequence). The CDR3 has 16 residues. Trimming took off 0 bases at V and 1 base at J, with 13 bases between the two ends. Here the CDR3 reads CASSLGRGRSQETQYF. The CDR3 coding sequence is TGTGCCAGCAGCTTGGGGCGGGGTCGAAGCCAAGAGACCCAGTACTTC.

This rearrangement joins TRBV10-3 to TRBJ1-6; 7 bases map to TRBD1. V shed 3 bases, J shed 10 bases, and the junction held 12 bases outside the gene matches. The CDR3 sequence is 16 residues long. CDR1 and CDR2 from the germline V gene are ENHRY and SYGVKD. In nucleotides, the CDR3 is TGTGCCATCAGTGACCCAAGTGGGGGACAGCTATCACCCCTCCACTTT. Translating it yields CAISDPSGGQLSPLHF.

V is TRBV10-3 and J is TRBJ2-7; D gene uncertain. Trimming took 3 bases from V and 9 from J, leaving 12 bases between them. Germline lookup yields CDR1 ENHRY and CDR2 SYGVKD. CDR3 length equals 12 residues. This chain's CDR3 is CAISEEQHRQYV. CDR3 nucleotides: TGTGCCATCAGTGAAGAACAGCATAGGCAGTACGTC.

The chain couples TRBV6-6 to TRBJ2-3; TRBD1 matches 7 bases. CDR3 size: 15 residues. Germline-derived CDR1 and CDR2 are MNHNY and SVGAGI (reference sequence). Trimming at V came to 2 bases and at J to 4 bases, leaving 6 bases not matched to a gene. In DNA form, the CDR3 reads TGTGCCAGCAGTTACCCAGGGGGTGAGTCAGATACGCAGTATTTT. Translating gives CASSYPGGESDTQYF.